The T cell receptor beta chain described here comes from a study of blood T cells in healthy people across ages (dated by TCRdb to between 2014 and 2017). The study in broad terms: Template switching captured roughly one uniquely barcoded TCR beta cDNA molecule per two T cells in model experiments. Age-related changes in TCR beta repertoire diversity were measured in the study by deep sequencing normalized with unique cDNA molecular identifiers. The donors were split into four age groups: young (average around 15 years), middle-aged (about 40), aged (approximately 60) and long-lived (roughly 86). To avoid experimental bias, donors of different ages were randomly spread across the sequencing lanes. Using the same blood draw, the study looked at two additional independent replicas of 1 million unique cDNA reads for two donors, one aged 18 to 29 and the other aged 80 or older. The study at large found these results: Estimates of total diversity based on one million sequenced T cells were regarded as lower bounds and as underestimates. Observed TCR beta diversity correlated strongly with the percentage of naive T cells measured by flow cytometry. As age increased, observed TCR beta diversity per million T cells dropped in a roughly linear way, and a significant reduction was already evident by age around 41. Since profiling was done on bulk unsorted PBMCs, naive and antigen-experienced compartments could not be conclusively compared. Donor CMV infection status was unknown, potentially confounding age-related changes in expanded clonotypes. Compared with the aged group, the long-lived group had more naive CD4+ T cells, fewer expanded clones and increased TCR diversity, suggesting age selection.

Systemically healthy Caucasian individuals from Russia, 39 in total and aged roughly 6 to 100 years, were included as donors. Each donor gave roughly 9 milliliters of peripheral blood, drawn into EDTA-treated Vacutainer tubes. Ficoll-Paque density-gradient centrifugation was used to isolate PBMCs, with at least 7 million per sample. Trizol reagent was used to extract total RNA from the PBMCs, yielding at least 6 micrograms per sample. The percentages of naive CD45RAhigh/CD27high T cells were determined by flow cytometry on a PBMC aliquot from every donor. Library method: 5' RACE. Instrument on record: Illumina HiSeq 2500. A second PCR of roughly 7 to 11 cycles was performed with a sample-barcoded 5' primer and a J-beta primer mix. A template-switch 5' adaptor carrying 12 random nucleotides introduced a unique molecular identifier onto each TCR beta cDNA molecule. Each sample yielded at least 3 million CDR3-containing paired-end reads. The Mint cDNA synthesis kit, primed by a TRBC-specific oligonucleotide, was used to synthesize first-strand cDNA from all RNA. All cDNA was treated with uracil-DNA glycosylase and then went through a first 18-cycle PCR with the universal primers M1SS and BC2_uni_R. The authors' pipeline ran thus. Normalization of each sample was performed by random selection of 1 million high-quality reads, each carrying a distinct molecular identifier. Instead of being binned into consensus sequences, reads that shared molecular identifiers were thrown out. MiTCR, run with a Q25 quality threshold and the strictest error-elimination algorithm, handled CDR3 identification, clonotype clustering and error correction. A nonparametric unseen species model using Euler transformation provided a lower-bound estimate of total TCR beta diversity. The public reads were quality trimmed at Q25 with fastp and then assembled into clones with MiXCR by TCRdb, keeping productive beta chains. One record per CDR3 amino acid sequence lists the most common genes and DNA. TCRdb, not the authors, supplied the V and J calls. For this sample there are about 810,000 distinct CDR3 sequences; roughly 35% appear just once. The top ten clonotypes cover 10% to 15% of the sample.

As regards this clonotype: The clone's antigen remains unknown. Per-base quality was not reported, and no clone a single base away is much larger than it.

The CDR3 runs 18 amino acids, cysteine and phenylalanine included. The retained sequence is limited to the CDR3, 54 bases, with the frame set at the first base. As encoded in the germline V gene, CDR1 is SGHRS while CDR2 is YFSETQ. V drops 4 bases and J drops 6 bases, leaving 26 bases in between. The chain uses TRBV5-1 and TRBJ2-4, and the D gene may be TRBD2, 6 bases matching. Sequenced input: blood. The source is a man aged 18 to 29 in good health. This receptor has the CDR3 CASSAGPSNTGERNIQYF. The sequenced DNA is TGCGCCAGCAGCGCGGGACCGTCGAACACCGGGGAGCGAAACATTCAGTACTTC.